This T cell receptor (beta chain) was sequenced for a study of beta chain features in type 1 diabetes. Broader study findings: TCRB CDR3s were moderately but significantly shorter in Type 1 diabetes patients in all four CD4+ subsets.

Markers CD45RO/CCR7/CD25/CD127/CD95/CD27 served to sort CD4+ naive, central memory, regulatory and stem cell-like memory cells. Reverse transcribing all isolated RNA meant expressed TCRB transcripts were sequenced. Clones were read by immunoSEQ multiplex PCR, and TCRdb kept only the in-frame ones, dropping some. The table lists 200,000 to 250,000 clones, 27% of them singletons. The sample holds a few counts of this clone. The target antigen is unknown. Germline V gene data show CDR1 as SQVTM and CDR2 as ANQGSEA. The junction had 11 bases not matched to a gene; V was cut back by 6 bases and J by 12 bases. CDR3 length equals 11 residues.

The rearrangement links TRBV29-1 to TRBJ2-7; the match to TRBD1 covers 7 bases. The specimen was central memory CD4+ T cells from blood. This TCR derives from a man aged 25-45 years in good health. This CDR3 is CSVSRQGASYF. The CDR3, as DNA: TGCAGCGTGAGCCGACAGGGCGCGTCGTACTTC.